This TCR beta chain was identified during a study of technical replicates of blood from four donors. The CDR3 totals 14 residues. The J segment lost 4 bases and the V segment lost 3 bases, leaving 1 base of the junction unmatched. CDR1 WSHSY and CDR2 SAAADI come from the germline V gene. Data came from immunoSEQ multiplex PCR; TCRdb stores just in-frame clones and leaves some out. Of just over 95,000 clones in the sample, approximately 94% were seen once. The sequencing input was T cells isolated from PBMCs. This receptor was taken from a human donor in good health. The V gene is TRBV10-2, the J gene TRBJ2-1; the match to TRBD1 covers 9 bases. The CDR3, as DNA: TGCGCCAGCAGTGAACAGGGGGCTTACAATGAGCAGTTCTTC. Its protein is CASSEQGAYNEQFF.